Sequencing of this TCR beta chain was carried out in a study of blood T cell repertoires in COVID-19. TCRdb's table, derived via immunoSEQ multiplex PCR, lists solely in-frame clones and lacks some. The sample has under 80,000 clones; around 83% are singletons. Germline V gene data show CDR1 as KGHDR and CDR2 as SFDVKD. The CDR3 has 16 residues. Trimming removed 4 bases from V and 0 bases from J, with 12 bases in between. Sequenced material: peripheral blood. This sequence originates from a man older than 75 with acute or convalescent COVID-19. The J gene is TRBJ1-5, the V gene TRBV24-1, with a possible D match to TRBD1 (5 bases). CDR3 region: CATSDSTDYSNQPQHF. For the CDR3, the DNA is TGTGCCACCAGTGACTCGACAGATTATAGCAATCAGCCCCAGCATTTT.